This T cell receptor (beta chain) was profiled in a study of PD-1 blockade in mismatch repair-deficient tumors. Overall study findings and caveats: Tumor-resident clones, often absent from pretreatment blood, expanded after pembrolizumab and then contracted.

Details on this clone: The antigen remains undetermined.

This table comes from immunoSEQ multiplex PCR, and its TCRdb copy is limited to in-frame clones, with some not included. Of tens of thousands of clones in the sample, approximately 80% were seen once. The germline V gene has CDR1 SGHRS and CDR2 YFSETQ. This CDR3 comprises 16 residues. The J segment lost 7 bases and the V segment lost 0 bases, leaving 7 bases of the junction unmatched. Mismatch repair deficiency was confirmed in all patients, by PCR or immunohistochemistry. This sequence joins TRBV5-1 and TRBJ2-1; 10 bases are a match to TRBD2. The sample in question was PBMCs, obtained 6 to 7 weeks after starting pembrolizumab. The TCR comes from an adult with mismatch repair-deficient cancer. CDR3 bases: TGCGCCAGCAGCTTGGCTCCCAGCGGGAGGGGGAATGAGCAGTTCTTC. This gives the protein CASSLAPSGRGNEQFF.